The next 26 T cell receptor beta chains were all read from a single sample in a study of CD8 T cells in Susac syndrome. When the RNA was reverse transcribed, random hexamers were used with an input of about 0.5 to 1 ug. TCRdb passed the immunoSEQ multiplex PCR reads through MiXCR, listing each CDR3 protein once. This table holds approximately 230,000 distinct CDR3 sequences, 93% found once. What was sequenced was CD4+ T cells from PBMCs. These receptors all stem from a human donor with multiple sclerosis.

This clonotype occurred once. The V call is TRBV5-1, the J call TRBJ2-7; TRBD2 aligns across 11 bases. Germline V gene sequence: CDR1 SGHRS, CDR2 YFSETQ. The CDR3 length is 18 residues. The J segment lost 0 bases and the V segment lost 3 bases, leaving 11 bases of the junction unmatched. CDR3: CASSSTLSSGGFSYEQYF. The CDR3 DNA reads TGCGCCAGCAGCTCGACATTGTCTAGCGGGGGGTTCTCCTACGAGCAGTACTTC.

CDR3 loop: CASSSGQGWTGELFF. CDR3 sequence (DNA): TGTGCCAGCAGTTCGGGACAGGGATGGACCGGGGAGCTGTTTTTT. The chain uses TRBV2 and TRBJ2-2; 9 bases match TRBD1. The V gene's germline CDR1 is SNHLY and CDR2 FYNNEI. V lost 5 bases to trimming and J lost 5 bases; unmatched junction nucleotides: 6. This CDR3 has 15 amino acids. Looking up the rest from reference TRBV2 and TRBJ2-2 gives the full variable domain: EPEVTQTPSHQVTQMGQEVILRCVPISNHLYFYWYRQILGQKVEFLVSFYNNEISEKSEIFDDQFSVERPDGSNFTLKIRSTKLEDSAMYFCASSSGQGWTGELFFGEGSRLTVL.

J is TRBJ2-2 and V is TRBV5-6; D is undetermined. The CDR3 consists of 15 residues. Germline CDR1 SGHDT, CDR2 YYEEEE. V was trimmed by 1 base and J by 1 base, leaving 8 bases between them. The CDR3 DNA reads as TGTGCCAGCAGCTTGCCAGGCTGGAACACCGGGGAGCTGTTTTTT. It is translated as CASSLPGWNTGELFF.

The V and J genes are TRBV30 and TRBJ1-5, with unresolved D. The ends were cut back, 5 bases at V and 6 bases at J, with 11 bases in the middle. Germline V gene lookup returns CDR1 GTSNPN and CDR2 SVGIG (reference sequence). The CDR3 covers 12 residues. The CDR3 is CAWDKGGQPQHF. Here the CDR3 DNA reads TGTGCCTGGGATAAAGGAGGTCAGCCCCAGCATTTT.

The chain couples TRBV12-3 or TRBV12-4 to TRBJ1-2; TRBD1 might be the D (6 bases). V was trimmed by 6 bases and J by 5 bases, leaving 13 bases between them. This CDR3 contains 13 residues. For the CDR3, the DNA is TGTGCCAGCAGCCCAGACAGGCTTTATGGCTACACCTTC. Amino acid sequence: CASSPDRLYGYTF.

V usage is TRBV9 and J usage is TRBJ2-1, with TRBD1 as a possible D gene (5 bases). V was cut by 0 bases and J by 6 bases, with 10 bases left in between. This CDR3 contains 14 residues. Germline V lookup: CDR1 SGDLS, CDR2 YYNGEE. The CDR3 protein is CASSVEQASNEQFF. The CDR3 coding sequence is TGTGCCAGCAGCGTAGAACAGGCGAGCAATGAGCAGTTCTTC.

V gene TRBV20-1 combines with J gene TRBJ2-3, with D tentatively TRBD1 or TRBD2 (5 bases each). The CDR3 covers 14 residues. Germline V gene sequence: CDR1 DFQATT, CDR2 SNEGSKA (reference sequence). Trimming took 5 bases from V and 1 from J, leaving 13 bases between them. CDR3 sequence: CSAARGRGTDTQYF. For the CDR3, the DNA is TGCAGTGCTGCGAGGGGTCGGGGCACAGATACGCAGTATTTT.

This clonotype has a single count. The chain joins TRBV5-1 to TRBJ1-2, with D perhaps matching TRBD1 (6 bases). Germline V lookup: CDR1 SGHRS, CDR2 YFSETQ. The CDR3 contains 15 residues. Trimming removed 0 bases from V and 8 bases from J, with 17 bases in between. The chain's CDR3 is CASSLEARGLRGYTF. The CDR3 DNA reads TGCGCCAGCAGCTTGGAGGCCAGGGGTCTTCGCGGCTACACCTTC.

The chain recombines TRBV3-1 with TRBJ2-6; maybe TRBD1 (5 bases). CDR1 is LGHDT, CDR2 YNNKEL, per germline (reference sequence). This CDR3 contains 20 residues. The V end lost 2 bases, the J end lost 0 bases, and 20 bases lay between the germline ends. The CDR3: CASSQPPGRQFLSGANVLTF. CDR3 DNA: TGTGCCAGCAGCCAACCCCCCGGCCGACAGTTCCTCTCTGGGGCCAACGTCCTGACTTTC. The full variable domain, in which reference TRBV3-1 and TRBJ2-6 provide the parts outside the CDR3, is DTAVSQTPKYLVTQMGNDKSIKCEQNLGHDTMYWYKQDSKKFLKIMFSYNNKELIINETVPNRFSPKSPDKAHLNLHINSLELGDSAVYFCASSQPPGRQFLSGANVLTFGAGSRLTVL.

CDR3 nucleotide sequence: TGCAGCGTTGAGCAGACGGGGGGTAACACTGAAGCTTTCTTT. Translating gives CSVEQTGGNTEAFF. This chain links TRBV29-1 with TRBJ1-1, with D possibly matching TRBD1 (5 bases). The V and J ends lost 3 bases and 2 bases respectively, with 13 bases between them. Per the germline V gene, CDR1 is SQVTM and CDR2 is ANQGSEA. This CDR3 has 14 residues.

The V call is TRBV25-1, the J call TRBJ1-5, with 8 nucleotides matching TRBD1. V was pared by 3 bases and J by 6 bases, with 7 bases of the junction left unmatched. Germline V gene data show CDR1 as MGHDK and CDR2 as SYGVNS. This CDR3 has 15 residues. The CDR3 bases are TGTGCCAGCAGTGACCAAACAGGGGGTGGTCAGCCCCAGCATTTT. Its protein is CASSDQTGGGQPQHF.

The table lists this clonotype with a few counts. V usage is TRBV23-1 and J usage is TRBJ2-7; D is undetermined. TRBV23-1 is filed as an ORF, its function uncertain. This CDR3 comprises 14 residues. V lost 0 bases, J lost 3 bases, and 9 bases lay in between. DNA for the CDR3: TGCGCCAGCAGTCAATCGGCTAAATACTACGAGCAGTACTTC. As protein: CASSQSAKYYEQYF.

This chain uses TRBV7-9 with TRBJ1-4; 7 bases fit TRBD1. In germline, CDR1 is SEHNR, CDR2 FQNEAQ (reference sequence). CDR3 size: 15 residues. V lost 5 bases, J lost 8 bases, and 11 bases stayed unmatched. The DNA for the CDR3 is TGTGCCAGCAGCGAGGGAACAGGGGTGGAAGAAAAACTGTTTTTT. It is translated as CASSEGTGVEEKLFF.

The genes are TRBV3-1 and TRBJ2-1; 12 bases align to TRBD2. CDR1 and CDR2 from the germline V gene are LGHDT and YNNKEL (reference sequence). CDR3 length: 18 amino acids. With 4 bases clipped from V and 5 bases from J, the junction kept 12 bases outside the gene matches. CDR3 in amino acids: CASSPPSWTSGIDNEQFF. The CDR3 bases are TGTGCCAGCAGCCCGCCCTCCTGGACTAGCGGGATAGACAATGAGCAGTTCTTC.

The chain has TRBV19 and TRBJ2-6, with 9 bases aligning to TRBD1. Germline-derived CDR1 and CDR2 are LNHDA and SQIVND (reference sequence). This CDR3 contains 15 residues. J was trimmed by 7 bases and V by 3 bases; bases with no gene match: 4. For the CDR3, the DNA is TGTGCCAGTAGTATCCAGGGACAGGGTGCCAACGTCCTGACTTTC. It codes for CASSIQGQGANVLTF.

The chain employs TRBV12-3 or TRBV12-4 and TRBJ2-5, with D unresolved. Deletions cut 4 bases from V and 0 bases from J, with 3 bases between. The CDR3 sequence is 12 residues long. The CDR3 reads CASSYNQETQYF. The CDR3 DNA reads TGTGCCAGCAGTTACAACCAAGAGACCCAGTACTTC.

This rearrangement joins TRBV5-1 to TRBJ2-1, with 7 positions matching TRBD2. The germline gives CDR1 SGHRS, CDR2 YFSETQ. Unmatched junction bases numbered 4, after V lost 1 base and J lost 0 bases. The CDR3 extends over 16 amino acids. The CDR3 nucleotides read TGCGCCAGCAGCTTGTTGGGACTAAGCTCCTACAATGAGCAGTTCTTC. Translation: CASSLLGLSSYNEQFF.

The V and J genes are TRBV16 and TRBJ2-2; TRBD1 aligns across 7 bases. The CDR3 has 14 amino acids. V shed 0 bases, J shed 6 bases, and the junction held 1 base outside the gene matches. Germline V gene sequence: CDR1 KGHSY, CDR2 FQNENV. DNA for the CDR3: TGTGCCAGCAGCCAATCGACAGGGCCCGGGGAGCTGTTTTTT. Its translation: CASSQSTGPGELFF.

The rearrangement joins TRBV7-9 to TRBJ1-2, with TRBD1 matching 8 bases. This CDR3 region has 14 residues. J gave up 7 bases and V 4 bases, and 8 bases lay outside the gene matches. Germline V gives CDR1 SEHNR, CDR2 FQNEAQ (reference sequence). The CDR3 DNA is TGTGCCAGCAGCTCCGGACAGGGATCGCGTGGCTACACCTTC. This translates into CASSSGQGSRGYTF.

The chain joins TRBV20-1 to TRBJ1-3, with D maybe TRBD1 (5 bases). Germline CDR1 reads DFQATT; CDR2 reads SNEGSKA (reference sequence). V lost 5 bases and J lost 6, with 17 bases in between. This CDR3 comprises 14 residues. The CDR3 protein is CSAYTGVGLNTIYF. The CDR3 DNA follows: TGCAGTGCTTACACAGGAGTGGGGTTAAACACCATATATTTT.

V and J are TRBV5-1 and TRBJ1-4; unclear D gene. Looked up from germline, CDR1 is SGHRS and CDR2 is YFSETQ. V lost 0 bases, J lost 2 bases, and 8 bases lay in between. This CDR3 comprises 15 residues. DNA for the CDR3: TGCGCCAGCAGCTTGGGTTCGGGGACTAATGAAAAACTGTTTTTT. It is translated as CASSLGSGTNEKLFF.

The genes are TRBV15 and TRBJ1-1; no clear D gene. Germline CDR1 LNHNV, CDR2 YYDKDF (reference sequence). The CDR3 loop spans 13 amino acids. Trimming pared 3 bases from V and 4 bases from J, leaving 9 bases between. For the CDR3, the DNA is TGTGCCACCAGCAGCGGAGCATTCACTGAAGCTTTCTTT. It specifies CATSSGAFTEAFF.

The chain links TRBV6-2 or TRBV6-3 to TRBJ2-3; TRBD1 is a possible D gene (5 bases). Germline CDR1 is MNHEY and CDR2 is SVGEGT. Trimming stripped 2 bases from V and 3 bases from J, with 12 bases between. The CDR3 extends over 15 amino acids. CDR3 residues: CASSYGLQETDTQYF. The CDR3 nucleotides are TGTGCCAGCAGTTACGGTCTACAGGAAACAGATACGCAGTATTTT.

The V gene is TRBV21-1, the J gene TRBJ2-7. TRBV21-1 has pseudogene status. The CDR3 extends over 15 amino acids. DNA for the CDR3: TGTGCCAGCAGCAAATCCGCCGACCGGTCCTACGAGCAGTACGTC. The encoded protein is CASSKSADRSYEQYV.

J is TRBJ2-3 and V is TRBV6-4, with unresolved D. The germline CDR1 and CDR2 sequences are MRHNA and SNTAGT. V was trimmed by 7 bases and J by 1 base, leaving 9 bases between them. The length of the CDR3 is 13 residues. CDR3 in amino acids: CASTRWGTDTQYF. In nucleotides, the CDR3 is TGTGCCAGCACGAGGTGGGGCACAGATACGCAGTATTTT.

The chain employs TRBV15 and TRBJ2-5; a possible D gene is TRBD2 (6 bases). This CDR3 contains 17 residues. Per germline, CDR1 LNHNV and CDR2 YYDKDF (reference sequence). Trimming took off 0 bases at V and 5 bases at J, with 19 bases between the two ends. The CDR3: CATSRDPAGGTGETQYF. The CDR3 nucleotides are TGTGCCACCAGCAGAGATCCAGCGGGTGGGACTGGGGAGACCCAGTACTTC.